The 28 T cell receptor beta chains below all came from one sample that was sequenced in a study of blood T cell repertoires in COVID-19. Assay: immunoSEQ multiplex PCR; the TCRdb copy retains only in-frame clones and omits some. The repertoire holds fewer than 150,000 clones, with around 77% as singletons. The material sequenced was peripheral blood. The receptor set was obtained from a human donor in a cohort sampled during active COVID-19.

Details on this clone: The same CDR3 is also encoded by other DNA sequences in this sample. The rearrangement links TRBV30 to TRBJ1-2; D is unresolved. Germline values: CDR1 GTSNPN, CDR2 SVGIG (reference sequence). Between the trimmed V and J ends, which lost 0 bases and 5 bases, there was a span of 10 bases. The CDR3 has 13 residues. CDR3 in amino acids: CAWSVQGGYGYTF. CDR3 nucleotide sequence: TGTGCCTGGAGTGTACAAGGAGGGTATGGCTACACCTTC.

This clone was detected only once. The chain is built from TRBV21-1 and TRBJ2-1; the table's D call TRBD2 went unverified against the DNA. TRBV21-1 is flagged as a pseudogene. The length of the CDR3 is 13 residues. The CDR3 sequence: CASSILAGLEQFF. DNA for the CDR3: TGTGCCAGCAGCATCCTCGCTGGACTAGAGCAGTTCTTC.

In this sample, this clone turned up a few times. The chain links TRBV30 to TRBJ2-3, with 8 bases matching TRBD2. The CDR3 length is 12 residues. Looked up from germline, CDR1 is GTSNPN and CDR2 is SVGIG (reference sequence). V shed 8 bases and J 5 bases; nucleotides not matched to a gene: 6. This CDR3 reads CARGGAGDTQYF. The CDR3 DNA reads as TGTGCCCGGGGGGGGGCCGGAGATACGCAGTATTTT. Full variable domain (rest looked up from reference TRBV30 and TRBJ2-3): SQTIHQWPATLVQPVGSPLSLECTVEGTSNPNLYWYRQAAGRGLQLLFYSVGIGQISSEVPQNLSASRPQDRQFILSSKKLLLSDSGFYLCARGGAGDTQYFGPGTRLTVL.

The chain is built from TRBV27 and TRBJ1-3; D is perhaps TRBD1 (6 bases). The CDR3 contains 16 residues. Trimming removed 6 bases at V and 1 base at J, with 16 bases between. Germline loops: CDR1 MNHEY, CDR2 SMNVEV (reference sequence). As DNA, the CDR3 is TGTGCCAGCAGAGTCACAGGGTGGGAGTCTGGAAACACCATATATTTT. Protein sequence: CASRVTGWESGNTIYF.

CDR3 nucleotide sequence: TGTGCCAGCAGCTTATATACCGACAATCCATATGGCTACACCTTC. This encodes CASSLYTDNPYGYTF. The chain combines TRBV7-6 with TRBJ1-2, with D uncertain. Germline lookup yields CDR1 SGHVS and CDR2 FNYEAQ. The CDR3 extends over 15 amino acids. The V gene lost 2 bases and the J gene lost 5 bases, with 15 bases spanning the gap.

J is TRBJ1-2 and V is TRBV5-8; TRBD1 matches 10 bases. Losses at the gene ends were 3 bases for V and 7 bases for J; bases not matched to a gene: 9. Germline assignment: CDR1 SGHTS and CDR2 YDEGEE. The CDR3 runs 15 residues. The CDR3 reads CASSSSKTGGRGYTF. The CDR3 region has the DNA TGTGCCAGCAGCTCCAGCAAGACAGGGGGCCGTGGCTACACCTTC.

The chain links TRBV5-1 to TRBJ1-5; D is uncertain. Looked up from germline, CDR1 is SGHRS and CDR2 is YFSETQ. The ends were cut back, 0 bases at V and 0 bases at J, with 7 bases in the middle. The CDR3 is 15 amino acids. CDR3 bases: TGCGCCAGCAGCTTGGGAGGTTATAGCAATCAGCCCCAGCATTTT. Translation: CASSLGGYSNQPQHF.

This chain joins TRBV6-5 and TRBJ2-2; D might be TRBD1 (6 bases). The V gene lost 5 bases and the J gene lost 2 bases, with 9 bases spanning the gap. The CDR3 extends over 14 amino acids. CDR1 MNHEY and CDR2 SVGAGI come from the germline V gene. CDR3 residues: CASSTGTNTGELFF. CDR3 nucleotides: TGTGCCAGCAGTACAGGGACCAACACCGGGGAGCTGTTTTTT.

V gene TRBV6-5 combines with J gene TRBJ2-7; a weak D match, TRBD2 (6 bases). The CDR3 is 12 amino acids. V shed 2 bases and J shed 9 bases, with 11 bases lying between them. The germline CDR1 and CDR2 sequences are MNHEY and SVGAGI. CDR3 sequence (DNA): TGTGCCAGCAGTTACACTGGGACTCCGCAGTACTTC. It yields the protein CASSYTGTPQYF.

The rearrangement links TRBV2 to TRBJ1-5; possible D gene TRBD1, 6 bases. CDR1 SNHLY and CDR2 FYNNEI come from the germline V gene. The CDR3 has 13 residues. The V and J ends lost 6 bases and 4 bases respectively, with 10 bases between them. The CDR3 sequence is CASRNTGNQPQHF. In DNA, the CDR3 is TGTGCCAGCAGAAATACAGGGAATCAGCCCCAGCATTTT.

The chain combines TRBV13 with TRBJ1-5; D gene uncertain. The length of the CDR3 is 14 residues. Deletions cut 3 bases from V and 3 bases from J, with 9 bases between. Germline CDR1 is PRHDT and CDR2 is FYEKMQ (reference sequence). CDR3 amino acids: CASSLGGTNQPQHF. The DNA of the CDR3 is TGTGCCAGCAGCTTGGGAGGCACCAATCAGCCCCAGCATTTT.

The V call is TRBV23-1, the J call TRBJ2-7; a weak D match, TRBD1 (5 bases). TRBV23-1 counts as an open reading frame of uncertain function. The V end was cut by 0 bases, the J end by 3 bases, with 21 bases between. The CDR3 loop spans 18 amino acids. CDR3 sequence: CASSQSRAAYEAGYEQYF. CDR3 in DNA: TGCGCCAGCAGTCAATCCAGGGCAGCGTACGAAGCCGGCTACGAGCAGTACTTC.

V is TRBV6-1 and J is TRBJ1-5, with 7 bases identical to TRBD1. The CDR3 contains 16 residues. Germline V gene sequence: CDR1 MNHNS, CDR2 SASEGT. Trimming cost V 2 bases and J 0 bases; bases outside gene matches: 4. The CDR3 region is CASSERRGLSNQPQHF. CDR3 in DNA: TGTGCCAGCAGTGAACGGAGGGGGCTTAGCAATCAGCCCCAGCATTTT.

The chain uses TRBV9 and TRBJ2-1, with a weak D call TRBD2 (6 bases). This CDR3 has 14 residues. Trimming cost V 0 bases and J 6 bases, with 10 bases left between them. Germline loops: CDR1 SGDLS, CDR2 YYNGEE. The CDR3 reads CASSVVWGVNEQFF. The CDR3 nucleotides read TGTGCCAGCAGCGTAGTCTGGGGGGTCAATGAGCAGTTCTTC.

This clone was seen only a few times. The chain couples TRBV18 to TRBJ1-1; D remains ambiguous. Germline CDR1 and CDR2: KGHSH and LQKENI. CDR3 length equals 16 residues. The ends were cut back, 5 bases at V and 0 bases at J, with 16 bases in the middle. CDR3 loop: CASSSVRGYLNTEAFF. The CDR3 region has the DNA TGTGCCAGCTCATCGGTGCGAGGGTACCTGAACACTGAAGCTTTCTTT.

CDR3 in amino acids: CASSPSRGAQYGYTF. The CDR3 DNA reads TGTGCCAGTAGTCCCTCTCGGGGGGCGCAATATGGCTACACCTTC. The chain combines TRBV19 with TRBJ1-2, with a weak D call TRBD1 (6 bases). The CDR3 sequence is 15 residues long. The germline V and J ends were trimmed by 5 bases and 5 bases, with 18 bases remaining between them. Germline V CDR1 and CDR2: LNHDA, SQIVND (reference sequence).

The V and J genes are TRBV7-9 and TRBJ1-2; no clear D. The germline gives CDR1 SEHNR, CDR2 FQNEAQ (reference sequence). The CDR3 sequence is 14 residues long. V was clipped by 7 bases and J by 6 bases, with 18 bases between them. In nucleotides, the CDR3 is TGTGCCAGCACAGCCACTTCTAGACCGAATGGCTACACCTTC. It translates to CASTATSRPNGYTF.

V is TRBV15 and J is TRBJ1-1; D uncertain. Germline V gene data show CDR1 as LNHNV and CDR2 as YYDKDF (reference sequence). The CDR3 is 13 amino acids. V gave up 4 bases and J gave up 6 bases, with 12 bases separating them. The CDR3 region has the DNA TGTGCCACCAGCATAGGAGGTAGAGCTGAAGCTTTCTTT. It codes for CATSIGGRAEAFF.

This clone was seen more than once but under ten times. V gene TRBV23-1 combines with J gene TRBJ1-2; 9 bases are a match to TRBD1. TRBV23-1 belongs to the ORF category, with a function that is uncertain. CDR3 length equals 17 residues. Trimming removed 2 bases from V and 2 bases from J; junction bases left unmatched: 9. CDR3 DNA sequence: TGCGCCAGCAGTCAAACCCAAAGACAGGGGGACAACTATGGCTACACCTTC. Amino acids: CASSQTQRQGDNYGYTF.

The count of this clone is one. The rearrangement links TRBV7-9 to TRBJ2-1, with 8 bases identical to TRBD2. Unmatched junction bases numbered 9, after V lost 1 base and J lost 7 bases. Germline CDR1 is SEHNR and CDR2 is FQNEAQ (reference sequence). The CDR3 consists of 16 residues. The CDR3 region is CASSLVPGGPGNEQFF. CDR3 bases: TGTGCCAGCAGCTTAGTTCCGGGGGGGCCGGGAAATGAGCAGTTCTTC.

The V call is TRBV6-5, the J call TRBJ1-5; 7 bases map to TRBD1. CDR1 and CDR2 from the germline V gene are MNHEY and SVGAGI. The V and J ends lost 4 bases and 4 bases, in that order; junction bases with no gene match: 1. This CDR3 region has 13 residues. Here the CDR3 reads CASSLDRNQPQHF. The CDR3 DNA reads TGTGCCAGCAGTTTGGACAGGAATCAGCCCCAGCATTTT.

V is TRBV6-5 and J is TRBJ2-1; 7 bases match TRBD2. Trimming at V came to 6 bases and at J to 1 base, leaving 6 bases not matched to a gene. In germline, CDR1 is MNHEY, CDR2 SVGAGI. CDR3 length: 15 amino acids. CDR3 sequence: CASSYTGGSYNEQFF. The CDR3 bases are TGTGCCAGCAGCTACACGGGGGGATCCTACAATGAGCAGTTCTTC.

The gene calls are TRBV18 and TRBJ2-3; the match to TRBD2 covers 8 bases. V dropped 5 bases and J dropped 0; count of bases not matched to a gene: 7. There are 16 residues in the CDR3. Germline V CDR1 and CDR2: KGHSH, LQKENI. CDR3 in amino acids: CASSVNGLASTDTQYF. CDR3 DNA: TGTGCCAGCTCAGTCAATGGACTAGCTAGCACAGATACGCAGTATTTT.

The chain has TRBV5-5 and TRBJ2-3; 9 bases line up with TRBD1. Germline CDR1 reads SGHKS; CDR2 reads YYEKEE (reference sequence). V trimming: 4 bases; J trimming: 3 bases; junction bases outside the gene matches: 6. The CDR3 totals 15 residues. The DNA for the CDR3 is TGTGCCAGCAGCCGGACAGGGGTGGGAACAGATACGCAGTATTTT. Residues: CASSRTGVGTDTQYF.

This chain connects TRBV30 to TRBJ1-2; D not certain. The V gene's germline CDR1 is GTSNPN and CDR2 SVGIG (reference sequence). The CDR3 totals 11 residues. Between the trimmed V and J ends, which lost 2 bases and 2 bases, there was a span of 3 bases. The CDR3 nucleotides are TGTGCCTGGAGTTTAAACTATGGCTACACCTTC. It is translated as CAWSLNYGYTF.

This chain links TRBV6-5 with TRBJ1-5; 7 bases align to TRBD1. Germline CDR1 MNHEY, CDR2 SVGAGI. The CDR3 loop spans 13 amino acids. Germline trimming cut 6 bases from V and 3 bases from J; bases unmatched to any gene: 2. CDR3 amino acids: CASSGTDNQPQHF. DNA for the CDR3: TGTGCCAGCAGCGGGACAGACAATCAGCCCCAGCATTTT.

The V call is TRBV29-1, the J call TRBJ1-1, with TRBD1 as a possible D gene (5 bases). Trimming pared 7 bases from V and 7 bases from J, leaving 10 bases between. CDR1 SQVTM and CDR2 ANQGSEA come from the germline V gene. This CDR3 is 10 amino acids long. CDR3 sequence: CSAGTDEAFF. CDR3 sequence (DNA): TGCAGCGCAGGGACTGATGAAGCTTTCTTT.

V and J are TRBV19 and TRBJ1-2; weak D call: TRBD1 (5 bases). The CDR3 spans 13 residues. Trimming took 4 bases from V and 5 from J, leaving 11 bases between them. The germline V gene encodes CDR1 LNHDA and CDR2 SQIVND (reference sequence). The DNA for the CDR3 is TGTGCCAGTAGTACCCTGGACATATATGGCTACACCTTC. It codes for CASSTLDIYGYTF.